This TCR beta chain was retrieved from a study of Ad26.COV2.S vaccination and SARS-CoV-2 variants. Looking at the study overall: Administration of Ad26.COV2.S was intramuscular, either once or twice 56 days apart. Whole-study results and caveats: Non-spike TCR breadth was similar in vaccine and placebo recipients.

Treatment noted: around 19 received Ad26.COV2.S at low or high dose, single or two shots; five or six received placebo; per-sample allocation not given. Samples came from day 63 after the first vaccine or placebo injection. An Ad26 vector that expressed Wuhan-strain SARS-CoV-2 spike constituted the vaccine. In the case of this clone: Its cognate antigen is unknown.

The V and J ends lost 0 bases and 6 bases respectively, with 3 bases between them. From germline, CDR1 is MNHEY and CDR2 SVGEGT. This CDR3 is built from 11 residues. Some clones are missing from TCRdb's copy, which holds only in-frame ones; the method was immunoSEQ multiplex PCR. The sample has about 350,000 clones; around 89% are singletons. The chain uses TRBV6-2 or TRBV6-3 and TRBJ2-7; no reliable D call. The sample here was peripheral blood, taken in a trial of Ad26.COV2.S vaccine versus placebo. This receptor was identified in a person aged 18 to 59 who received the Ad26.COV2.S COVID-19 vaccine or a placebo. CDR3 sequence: CASSYSFEQYF. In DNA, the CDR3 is TGTGCCAGCAGTTACTCGTTCGAGCAGTACTTC.